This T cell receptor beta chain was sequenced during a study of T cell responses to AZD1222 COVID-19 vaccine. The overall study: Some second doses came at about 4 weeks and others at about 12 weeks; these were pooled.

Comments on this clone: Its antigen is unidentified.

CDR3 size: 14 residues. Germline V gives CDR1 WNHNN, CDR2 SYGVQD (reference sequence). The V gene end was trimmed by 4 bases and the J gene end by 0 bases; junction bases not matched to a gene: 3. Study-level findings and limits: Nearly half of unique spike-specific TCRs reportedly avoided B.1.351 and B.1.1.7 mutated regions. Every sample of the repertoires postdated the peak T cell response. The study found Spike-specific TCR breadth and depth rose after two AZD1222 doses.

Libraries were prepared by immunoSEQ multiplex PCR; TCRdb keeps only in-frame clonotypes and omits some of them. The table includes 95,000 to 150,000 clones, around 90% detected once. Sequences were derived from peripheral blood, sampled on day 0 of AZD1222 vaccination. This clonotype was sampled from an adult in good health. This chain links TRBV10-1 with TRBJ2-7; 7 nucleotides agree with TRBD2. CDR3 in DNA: TGCGCCAGCAGTGCCGGGGGGAGCTCCTACGAGCAGTACTTC. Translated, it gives CASSAGGSSYEQYF.